This T cell receptor (beta chain) was recorded in a study of T cells in localized non-small cell lung cancer. About this clone itself: The antigen is not known.

CDR1 SGHRS and CDR2 YFSETQ come from the germline V gene. The J segment lost 1 base and the V segment lost 4 bases, leaving 4 bases of the junction unmatched. CDR3 size: 14 residues. The repertoire was sequenced with immunoSEQ multiplex PCR; TCRdb's copy has only in-frame clones and lacks some. This repertoire shows approximately 43,000 clones, roughly 86% found once; its top ten account for 2.6%. Broader study findings: Median detection of top 100 tumor clones in adjacent lung was 57 clones. Multi-region tumor sequencing was not done, so intratumor heterogeneity could not be excluded. Clonality of T cells reached its maximum in uninvolved adjacent lung, surpassing tumor.

The receptor was isolated from a female donor older than 55 with stage I squamous cell lung carcinoma. The sequencing here drew on peripheral blood, taken before any cancer treatment. The chain has TRBV5-1 and TRBJ1-1, with 7 bases aligning to TRBD1. CDR3 sequence reads: CASSQGTENTEAFF. DNA for the CDR3: TGCGCCAGCAGCCAAGGGACAGAGAACACTGAAGCTTTCTTT.